This T cell receptor beta chain was documented in a study of blood T cells in healthy people across ages. Worth noting for this clonotype: Its cognate antigen is unknown.

Study-level findings and limits: CMV status of donors was not determined, possibly confounding expanded clonotype changes. Older age coincided with a roughly linear decline in TCR beta diversity per million T cells. Strong correlation existed between TCR beta diversity and naive T cell percentage.

A second PCR of 7 to 11 cycles used a sample-barcoded 5' primer and a J-beta primer mix. A 12-random-nucleotide template-switch adaptor tagged each cDNA molecule. One entry per CDR3 protein, called by TCRdb with MiXCR from the 5' RACE reads. The data show just over 800,000 distinct CDR3 sequences, with under 80% seen just once and 25% to 35% held by the top ten. The germline V gene encodes CDR1 LGHNA and CDR2 YNFKEQ. This CDR3 region has 16 residues. This TCR was sampled from a man aged 25 to 45 in good health. The chain uses TRBV4-2 and TRBJ2-7; 12 nucleotides match TRBD2. The J call is uncertain, as TRBJ2-5 better fits the DNA end. Specimen: blood. The CDR3 DNA is TGTGCCAGCAGCCAACTTGGACTAGCGGGGCGGGAGACCCAGTACTTC. Translation gives CASSQLGLAGRETQYF.